A single sample is the source of the 32 T cell receptor beta chains below, sequenced in a study of CD8 T cells in ankylosing spondylitis. TCRdb independently ran MiXCR on the 5' RACE reads; one entry per CDR3 protein. The top ten clones hold over 0.55% of a sample with 200,000 to 300,000 distinct CDR3 sequences, under 30% of them seen once. Specimen: blood, either unsorted or a sorted T cell fraction (not recorded which). These receptor sequences come from a male donor with ankylosing spondylitis or in good health (not recorded which).

The chain recombines TRBV5-6 with TRBJ2-7, with D hard to call. Looked up from germline, CDR1 is SGHDT and CDR2 is YYEEEE. Trimming pared 0 bases from V and 4 bases from J, leaving 5 bases between. This CDR3 has 12 amino acids. The CDR3: CASSLAEYEQYF. CDR3 DNA sequence: TGTGCCAGCAGCTTGGCGGAGTACGAGCAGTACTTC. The full variable domain, its missing parts supplied by reference TRBV5-6 and TRBJ2-7, is DAGVTQSPTHLIKTRGQQVTLRCSPKSGHDTVSWYQQALGQGPQFIFQYYEEEERQRGNFPDRFSGHQFPNYSSELNVNALLLGDSALYLCASSLAEYEQYFGPGTRLTVT.

This clonotype was observed a few times. The J gene is TRBJ2-5, the V gene TRBV20-1; D unresolved. From germline, CDR1 is DFQATT and CDR2 SNEGSKA (reference sequence). This CDR3 comprises 10 residues. This chain's CDR3 is CAGTRETQYF. Written as DNA, the CDR3 is TGCGCAGGAACCCGCGAGACCCAGTACTTC.

CDR3 loop: CASSLSGGPFYEQYF. CDR3 sequence (DNA): TGTGCCAGCAGTTTGAGCGGGGGGCCATTTTACGAGCAGTACTTC. The chain is built from TRBV2 and TRBJ2-7; 9 bases are a match to TRBD2. The CDR3 length is 15 residues. V was clipped by 5 bases and J by 4 bases; unmatched bases: 9. Germline CDR1 SNHLY, CDR2 FYNNEI.

This sequence joins TRBV30 and TRBJ2-5; possible D gene TRBD2, 6 bases. V lost 6 bases and J 5 bases, leaving 22 bases between the germline ends. The germline V gene encodes CDR1 GTSNPN and CDR2 SVGIG (reference sequence). The CDR3 runs 15 residues. The CDR3 DNA reads TGTGCCTGCCCGGCCCCCTTGTGGGGGAGGGAGACCCAGTACTTC. Encoded protein: CACPAPLWGRETQYF.

The chain links TRBV20-1 to TRBJ2-2; 8 positions agree with TRBD2. The V gene end was trimmed by 5 bases and the J gene end by 0 bases; junction bases not matched to a gene: 2. This CDR3 is built from 14 residues. CDR1 is DFQATT, CDR2 SNEGSKA, per germline (reference sequence). The DNA for the CDR3 is TGCAGTGCTCGGGGGGGCGCGAACACCGGGGAGCTGTTTTTT. It yields the protein CSARGGANTGELFF.

This clonotype was counted many times. This rearrangement joins TRBV5-1 to TRBJ2-1; D is ambiguous. The CDR3 sequence is 16 residues long. V was pared by 0 bases and J by 0 bases, with 10 bases between. Per germline, CDR1 SGHRS and CDR2 YFSETQ. CDR3 region: CASSLGSDRSYNEQFF. In DNA form, the CDR3 reads TGCGCCAGCAGCTTGGGATCCGACCGCTCCTACAATGAGCAGTTCTTC.

This clonotype was observed at least ten times. V usage is TRBV5-1 and J usage is TRBJ1-1; 11 nucleotides align to TRBD1. The CDR3 has 15 residues. The V segment lost 0 bases and the J segment 6 bases; nucleotides outside the gene matches: 4. Germline CDR1 is SGHRS and CDR2 is YFSETQ. CDR3 sequence (DNA): TGCGCCAGCAGCTTGGGGGACAGGGGGGGCTCTGAAGCTTTCTTT. It codes for CASSLGDRGGSEAFF.

This clonotype was seen a handful of times. The CDR3 bases are TGTGCCAGCAGCCAGTTCGGGGGTGTCGATGAGCAGTTCTTC. Protein: CASSQFGGVDEQFF. This chain joins TRBV5-6 and TRBJ2-1; tentative D call: TRBD2 (6 bases). Germline assignment: CDR1 SGHDT and CDR2 YYEEEE. The ends were cut back, 4 bases at V and 8 bases at J, with 16 bases in the middle. This CDR3 contains 14 residues.

The chain is built from TRBV7-2 and TRBJ2-7; D may be TRBD2 (6 bases). CDR1 is SGHTA and CDR2 is FQGNSA in the germline V gene. V shed 5 bases and J shed 2 bases, with 16 bases lying between them. The CDR3 loop spans 15 amino acids. CDR3 loop: CASSRHQRGTYEQYF. The CDR3, as DNA: TGTGCCAGCAGCCGCCATCAACGGGGGACCTACGAGCAGTACTTC.

This clonotype has a single count. V usage is TRBV3-1 and J usage is TRBJ2-5; no clear D gene. The CDR3 runs to 13 residues. With 3 bases removed from V and 4 bases from J, the gap between germline ends came to 9 bases. Germline lookup yields CDR1 LGHDT and CDR2 YNNKEL (reference sequence). Here the CDR3 DNA reads TGTGCCAGCAGCCACGTCTGGGGAGAGACCCAGTACTTC. It translates to CASSHVWGETQYF.

In regard to this clonotype: The junction departs from germline at one end; a sequencing error may be responsible. This sequence joins TRBV29-1 and TRBJ1-1; D call uncertain. This CDR3 spans 14 amino acids. Germline assignment: CDR1 SQVTM and CDR2 ANQGSEA. The CDR3 DNA reads TGCAGCGCTGAAATGCAGTACATGAACACTGAAGCTTTCTTT. The encoded protein is CSAEMQYMNTEAFF. The full variable domain, in which reference TRBV29-1 and TRBJ1-1 provide the parts outside the CDR3, is SAVISQKPSRDICQRGTSLTIQCQVDSQVTMMFWYRQQPGQSLTLIATANQGSEATYESGFVIDKFPISRPNLTFSTLTVSNMSPEDSSIYLCSAEMQYMNTEAFFGQGTRLTVV.

This sequence joins TRBV5-4 and TRBJ2-2; D may correspond to TRBD1 or TRBD2 (6 bases each). Per the germline V gene, CDR1 is SGHNT and CDR2 is YYREEE (reference sequence). The CDR3 is 15 amino acids. V lost 1 base, J lost 3 bases, and 10 bases lay in between. CDR3 bases: TGTGCCAGCAGCTTGAACGGGGGCGACACCGGGGAGCTGTTTTTT. It translates to CASSLNGGDTGELFF.

In this sample, this clonotype turned up many times. This rearrangement joins TRBV7-2 to TRBJ2-7, with 8 positions matching TRBD1. The CDR3 extends over 14 amino acids. Germline values: CDR1 SGHTA, CDR2 FQGNSA. V shed 1 base and J 6 bases; nucleotides not matched to a gene: 5. CDR3 in amino acids: CASSLGQGKGEQYF. The CDR3, as DNA: TGTGCCAGCAGCTTAGGACAGGGGAAGGGCGAGCAGTACTTC.

The chain is built from TRBV20-1 and TRBJ2-5; no clear D. Germline CDR1 DFQATT, CDR2 SNEGSKA (reference sequence). The CDR3 loop spans 12 amino acids. Trimming took off 7 bases at V and 1 base at J, with 10 bases between the two ends. The CDR3 spells CSVALTQETQYF. CDR3 nucleotides: TGCAGTGTAGCCCTCACCCAAGAGACCCAGTACTTC.

This clonotype has at least ten counts. The V and J genes are TRBV2 and TRBJ2-3; no clear D. The germline CDR1 and CDR2 sequences are SNHLY and FYNNEI. Trimming stripped 2 bases from V and 0 bases from J, with 6 bases between. The CDR3 consists of 14 residues. The CDR3 DNA follows: TGTGCCAGCAGTGAATTTACTAGCACAGATACGCAGTATTTT. This encodes CASSEFTSTDTQYF.

The chain is built from TRBV10-3 and TRBJ2-7; 8 nucleotides align to TRBD1. Germline V gene lookup returns CDR1 ENHRY and CDR2 SYGVKD. The CDR3 contains 13 residues. Trimming removed 8 bases from V and 1 base from J; junction bases left unmatched: 4. The CDR3 region is CAIGGQVSYEQYF. CDR3 sequence (DNA): TGTGCCATCGGGGGACAGGTGTCCTACGAGCAGTACTTC.

The gene calls are TRBV12-3 or TRBV12-4 and TRBJ2-1; 16 positions agree with TRBD2. With V trimmed by 4 bases and J by 9 bases, 6 bases remained unmatched. The CDR3 consists of 16 residues. This CDR3 reads CASSSEGTSGGAEQFF. CDR3 coding DNA: TGTGCCAGCAGTTCGGAAGGGACTAGCGGGGGGGCTGAGCAGTTCTTC.

This clonotype has a handful of counts. The chain employs TRBV4-1 and TRBJ2-6; D is uncertain. The germline V gene has CDR1 MGHRA and CDR2 YSYEKL. V lost 1 base and J lost 2, with 9 bases in between. The CDR3 length is 16 residues. For the CDR3, the DNA is TGCGCCAGCAGCCAAGTCCCGCGTGCTGGGGCCAACGTCCTGACTTTC. It specifies CASSQVPRAGANVLTF.

The chain joins TRBV9 to TRBJ2-1, with 8 positions matching TRBD1. This CDR3 has 15 residues. J lost 6 bases, V lost 6 bases, and 11 bases had no gene match. Germline CDR1 and CDR2: SGDLS and YYNGEE. CDR3 sequence (DNA): TGTGCCAGCACGCCACGAGGACAGGGTACCAATGAGCAGTTCTTC. It is translated as CASTPRGQGTNEQFF.

Points on this clonotype: A much larger clone lies a single base off, so this may be a read error. V gene TRBV20-1 combines with J gene TRBJ1-2, with D hard to call. There are 12 residues in the CDR3. Germline V CDR1 and CDR2: DFQATT, SNEGSKA (reference sequence). V shed 2 bases and J shed 4 bases, with 8 bases lying between them. CDR3 DNA: TGCAGTGCTAGAACAGATAGCTATGGCTACACCTTC. Translation gives CSARTDSYGYTF.

The chain is built from TRBV12-3 or TRBV12-4 and TRBJ2-7; TRBD1 agrees at 7 bases. The junction had 8 bases not matched to a gene; V was cut back by 6 bases and J by 0 bases. CDR3 length: 15 amino acids. The DNA of the CDR3 is TGTGCCAGCAGCTTTGGGACAGTTAGCTCCTACGAGCAGTACTTC. The encoded protein is CASSFGTVSSYEQYF.

This clonotype was seen many times. At one end, the junction sequence differs from germline, possibly due to a read error. The chain employs TRBV12-3 or TRBV12-4 and TRBJ1-1, with a possible D match to TRBD1 (5 bases). The CDR3 covers 13 residues. CDR3 coding DNA: TGTGCCAGCAGTGCGACAGTGAACACTGAAGCTATCTTT. Translated: CASSATVNTEAIF.

This clonotype appeared a few times. The CDR3 DNA reads TGTGCCAGCAGGCGCGGGACGGAGCAGTTCTTC. It codes for CASRRGTEQFF. The V call is TRBV6-5, the J call TRBJ2-1; TRBD2 is a possible D gene (6 bases). Trimming shortened V by 6 bases and J by 10 bases, and 10 bases separated the two germline ends. CDR3 length: 11 amino acids. From germline, CDR1 is MNHEY and CDR2 SVGAGI.

This chain connects TRBV12-3 or TRBV12-4 to TRBJ2-5; TRBD2 aligns across 7 bases. The CDR3 has 17 amino acids. Trimming at V came to 5 bases and at J to 4 bases, leaving 16 bases not matched to a gene. The chain's CDR3 is CASSGTKGLRGLETQYF. CDR3 nucleotides: TGTGCCAGCAGTGGGACCAAAGGTTTGCGGGGGTTAGAGACCCAGTACTTC.

This clonotype has a count of ten or more. The chain couples TRBV28 to TRBJ1-1, with 7 bases aligning to TRBD1. The CDR3 runs 15 residues. The V gene end was trimmed by 4 bases and the J gene end by 6 bases; junction bases not matched to a gene: 11. Per the germline V gene, CDR1 is MDHEN and CDR2 is SYDVKM. CDR3 residues: CASSSNPGQPSEAFF. The CDR3 DNA reads as TGTGCCAGCAGTTCCAATCCGGGACAGCCGTCTGAAGCTTTCTTT.

In DNA, the CDR3 is TGTGCCAGCAGTTTCAGCAGTGGGGCGTACGAGCAGTACTTC. This encodes CASSFSSGAYEQYF. The chain recombines TRBV12-3 or TRBV12-4 with TRBJ2-7, with D possibly being TRBD1 (5 bases). V lost 3 bases to trimming and J lost 4 bases, with 13 bases between them. The CDR3 length is 14 residues.

This chain links TRBV7-2 with TRBJ2-3; D is perhaps TRBD2 (7 bases). This CDR3 is built from 16 residues. Germline V CDR1 and CDR2: SGHTA, FQGNSA. Trimming pared 2 bases from V and 4 bases from J, leaving 16 bases between. The CDR3 bases are TGTGCCAGCAGCTTACGCAGAAGGGGGGGGGCAGATACGCAGTATTTT. Amino acid sequence: CASSLRRRGGADTQYF.

This chain connects TRBV20-1 to TRBJ1-6; D is undetermined. Per the germline V gene, CDR1 is DFQATT and CDR2 is SNEGSKA (reference sequence). The CDR3 runs to 15 residues. V was cut by 0 bases and J by 2 bases, with 8 bases left in between. The chain's CDR3 is CSAREKGTYNSPLHF. CDR3 sequence (DNA): TGCAGTGCTAGAGAAAAGGGAACCTATAATTCACCCCTCCACTTT.

The CDR3 DNA reads TGCAGTGCTAGATCCAACGGGAGGGATCGGACGCAGTATTTT. The encoded protein is CSARSNGRDRTQYF. The chain couples TRBV20-1 to TRBJ2-3, with 8 positions matching TRBD2. The CDR3 sequence is 14 residues long. V trimming: 2 bases; J trimming: 9 bases; junction bases outside the gene matches: 10. From germline, CDR1 is DFQATT and CDR2 SNEGSKA (reference sequence).

This clonotype was recorded at least ten times. This chain joins TRBV12-3 or TRBV12-4 and TRBJ2-2; perhaps TRBD2 as D (5 bases). The V and J ends lost 6 bases and 5 bases respectively, with 7 bases between them. There are 12 residues in the CDR3. CDR3 DNA sequence: TGTGCCAGCAGACCGGGAACCGGGGAGCTGTTTTTT. This gives the protein CASRPGTGELFF.

This clonotype was recorded at least ten times. The chain joins TRBV6-1 to TRBJ2-1; D call uncertain. Germline CDR1 MNHNS, CDR2 SASEGT. The CDR3 consists of 12 residues. The V gene lost 2 bases and the J gene lost 7 bases, with 6 bases spanning the gap. The CDR3 sequence: CASSEYGNEQFF. The CDR3 nucleotides read TGTGCCAGCAGTGAATACGGGAATGAGCAGTTCTTC.

The rearrangement joins TRBV20-1 to TRBJ2-2; 9 nucleotides line up with TRBD2. Germline CDR1 reads DFQATT; CDR2 reads SNEGSKA (reference sequence). Unmatched junction bases numbered 11, after V lost 2 bases and J lost 7 bases. The CDR3 runs 16 residues. Here the CDR3 reads CSARKPAGGRRGELFF. CDR3 coding DNA: TGCAGTGCTAGAAAACCAGCGGGGGGCCGCCGCGGGGAGCTGTTTTTT.